Included here is one TCR beta chain sequence, with context. The data stem from a study of blood T cell repertoires in COVID-19. Study context: Nucleic acid was either cDNA or gDNA, and it came from T cells, B-cell-depleted T cells, or PBMCs.

Sequencing was performed with immunoSEQ multiplex PCR; in TCRdb, only in-frame clones are kept and a portion is missing. The sample shows some 320,000 clones, about 88% of them seen only once. Trimming cost V 5 bases and J 0 bases, with 10 bases left between them. In germline, CDR1 is MNHEY, CDR2 SVGAGI. The CDR3 consists of 14 residues. The chain combines TRBV6-5 with TRBJ1-1, with a tentative D call TRBD1 (6 bases). Sequenced input: PBMCs or T cells enriched from blood (not recorded which). This clonotype originated in a man aged 60-69 years who had recovered from COVID-19. The CDR3 here is CASSRTAVNTEAFF. In nucleotides, the CDR3 is TGTGCCAGCAGTCGGACAGCCGTGAACACTGAAGCTTTCTTT.